This paragraph covers one TCR beta chain sequence. Its matching antigen is unknown. TCR beta CDR3 regions were amplified from RNA. During a first-round RT-PCR of the TCR CDR3, the HTBI primer set was used. Each CDR3 protein is one row after TCRdb ran MiXCR on the multiplex PCR reads. Of roughly 280,000 distinct CDR3 sequences in the sample, roughly 20% were seen once. The record originates from a study of T cells in Graves' hyperthyroidism and ophthalmopathy. At the level of the study: Peripheral blood was collected at initial diagnosis, before any treatment.

Trimming took off 5 bases at V and 6 bases at J, with 23 bases between the two ends. Germline assignment: CDR1 SGHAT and CDR2 FQNNGV. The CDR3 has 17 residues. General study findings and limits: Most thyroid clonotypes that were expanded above 0.001 also turned up in blood. The model's output predicted ophthalmopathy at a median of roughly 6.9 months prior to onset.

The chain recombines TRBV11-2 with TRBJ2-1, with D perhaps given as TRBD1 or TRBD2 (5 bases each). Specimen: blood. This receptor was obtained from a young man with Graves' ophthalmopathy. This chain's CDR3 is CASSQDPWGSPLNEQFF. The CDR3, as DNA: TGTGCCAGCAGCCAAGATCCCTGGGGGAGCCCCCTCAATGAGCAGTTCTTC.